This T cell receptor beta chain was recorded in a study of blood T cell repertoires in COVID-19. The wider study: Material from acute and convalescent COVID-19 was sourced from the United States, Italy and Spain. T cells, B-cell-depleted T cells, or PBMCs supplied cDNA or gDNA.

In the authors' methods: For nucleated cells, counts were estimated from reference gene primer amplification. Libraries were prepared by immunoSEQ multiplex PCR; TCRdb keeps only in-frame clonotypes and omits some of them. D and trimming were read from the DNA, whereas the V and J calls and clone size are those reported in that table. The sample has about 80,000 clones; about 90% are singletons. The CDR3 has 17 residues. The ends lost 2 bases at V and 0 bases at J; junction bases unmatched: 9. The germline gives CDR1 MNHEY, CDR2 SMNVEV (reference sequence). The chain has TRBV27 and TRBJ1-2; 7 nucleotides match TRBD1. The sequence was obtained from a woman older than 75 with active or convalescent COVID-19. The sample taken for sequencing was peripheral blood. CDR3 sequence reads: CASSLHGGQISNYGYTF. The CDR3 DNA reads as TGTGCCAGCAGTTTACACGGGGGACAGATATCTAACTATGGCTACACCTTC.